This record looks at one T cell receptor (beta chain) sequence and its context. Its antigen is as yet unknown. In the same sample, other DNA sequences code for this CDR3. These data are taken from a study of T cell responses to AZD1222 COVID-19 vaccine. Findings of the study overall: Spike was spanned by vaccine-associated CD4 TCRs, which were dominant at 160-218 and 743-854.

Germline V gene lookup returns CDR1 LNHDA and CDR2 SQIVND (reference sequence). V lost 11 bases to trimming and J lost 5 bases; unmatched junction nucleotides: 7. CDR3 length: 14 amino acids. Here immunoSEQ multiplex PCR was the method, and the copy in TCRdb shows in-frame clones only, minus some. The table has about 170,000 clones, 70% to 90% seen once. This sequence originates from an adult who received the AZD1222 COVID-19 vaccine. The chain is built from TRBV19 and TRBJ2-5, with 14 bases aligning to TRBD2. Sequencing was performed on peripheral blood, taken 28 days after the second AZD1222 dose. The CDR3 reads CASSGTSGGETQYF. The CDR3 DNA is TGTGCCTCCTCCGGGACTAGCGGGGGTGAGACCCAGTACTTC. Looking up the rest from reference TRBV19 and TRBJ2-5 gives the full variable domain: DGGITQSPKYLFRKEGQNVTLSCEQNLNHDAMYWYRQDPGQGLRLIYYSQIVNDFQKGDIAEGYSVSREKKESFPLTVTSAQKNPTAFYLCASSGTSGGETQYFGPGTRLLVL.